These 18 T cell receptor beta chains were all obtained from the same sample, sequenced in a study of blood T cell repertoires in COVID-19. Clones were read by immunoSEQ multiplex PCR, and TCRdb kept only the in-frame ones, dropping some. The data show about 220,000 clones, with 86% seen just once and about 4% held by the top ten. Sequencing used PBMCs or T cells enriched from blood (not recorded which). The receptor set was obtained from a middle-aged woman with acute COVID-19.

The chain employs TRBV5-1 and TRBJ2-2; D perhaps matches TRBD2 (5 bases). The CDR3 totals 14 residues. Looked up from germline, CDR1 is SGHRS and CDR2 is YFSETQ. Trimming left V 5 bases short and J 1 base short, with 9 bases between. The CDR3 loop reads CASRQRQNTGELFF. CDR3 DNA: TGCGCCAGCAGGCAGCGGCAGAACACCGGGGAGCTGTTTTTT.

Comments on this clone: Additional DNA sequences in this sample encode the identical CDR3. The chain has TRBV28 and TRBJ1-2, with unresolved D. Germline V gene lookup returns CDR1 MDHEN and CDR2 SYDVKM. This CDR3 spans 13 amino acids. V was clipped by 3 bases and J by 2 bases, with 7 bases between them. The CDR3 is CASSFGGNYGYTF. CDR3 DNA: TGTGCCAGCAGTTTTGGCGGAAACTATGGCTACACCTTC.

This chain connects TRBV5-1 to TRBJ1-2; weak D call: TRBD1 (5 bases). The CDR3 consists of 14 residues. CDR1 and CDR2 (germline): SGHRS, YFSETQ. V was clipped by 9 bases and J by 2 bases, with 17 bases between them. The CDR3 region is CATSGGYDNYGYTF. For the CDR3, the DNA is TGCGCCACCTCGGGGGGTTACGACAACTATGGCTACACCTTC.

The V and J genes are TRBV27 and TRBJ1-4; a weak D match, TRBD1 (5 bases). Trimming took 6 bases from V and 7 from J, leaving 15 bases between them. CDR3 length: 14 amino acids. Germline values: CDR1 MNHEY, CDR2 SMNVEV (reference sequence). The CDR3 loop reads CASSLTGGLEKLFF. The CDR3, as DNA: TGTGCCAGCAGCCTTACGGGGGGACTTGAAAAACTGTTTTTT. The full variable domain, rest sourced from reference TRBV27 and TRBJ1-4, is EAQVTQNPRYLITVTGKKLTVTCSQNMNHEYMSWYRQDPGLGLRQIYYSMNVEVTDKGDVPEGYKVSRKEKRNFPLILESPSPNQTSLYFCASSLTGGLEKLFFGSGTQLSVL.

The V gene is TRBV6-6, the J gene TRBJ2-7; 9 bases are a match to TRBD2. Germline V gene data show CDR1 as MNHNY and CDR2 as SVGAGI (reference sequence). CDR3 size: 15 residues. Trimming cost V 5 bases and J 0 bases; bases outside gene matches: 5. The CDR3 reads CASSDSGGSSYEQYV. CDR3 DNA sequence: TGTGCCAGCAGTGATAGCGGGGGTAGCTCCTACGAGCAGTACGTC.

With regard to this clone: This may be a read error: a much more frequent sequence differs by one nucleotide. The chain employs TRBV7-9 and TRBJ1-1; D not resolved. Trimming took off 2 bases at V and 0 bases at J, with 4 bases between the two ends. The CDR3 totals 13 residues. In germline, CDR1 is SEHNR, CDR2 FQNEAQ (reference sequence). CDR3 in DNA: TGTGCCAGCAGCTTACAGGTGAACACTGAAGCTTTCTTT. Its translation: CASSLQVNTEAFF.

The rearrangement joins TRBV25-1 to TRBJ1-3; 7 bases fit TRBD1. The CDR3 length is 15 residues. The V segment lost 8 bases and the J segment 0 bases; nucleotides outside the gene matches: 7. CDR1 and CDR2 (germline): MGHDK, SYGVNS. CDR3 in DNA: TGTGCCAGCTCCTTGGGACAGATCTCTGGAAACACCATATATTTT. Its translation is CASSLGQISGNTIYF.

CDR3 protein: CASSRTGTSGNTIYF. The CDR3 DNA sequence: TGTGCCAGCAGCCGGACAGGGACCTCTGGAAACACCATATATTTT. The rearrangement joins TRBV9 to TRBJ1-3; TRBD1 aligns across 8 bases. CDR3 length: 15 residues. The ends lost 4 bases at V and 0 bases at J; junction bases unmatched: 3. Germline lookup yields CDR1 SGDLS and CDR2 YYNGEE.

The rearrangement joins TRBV18 to TRBJ1-1; the match to TRBD1 covers 8 bases. The junction had 8 bases not matched to a gene; V was cut back by 5 bases and J by 6 bases. This CDR3 comprises 14 residues. Germline-derived CDR1 and CDR2 are KGHSH and LQKENI. The CDR3 loop reads CASSTTPDRAEAFF. The CDR3 DNA reads TGTGCCAGCTCAACGACCCCGGACAGGGCTGAAGCTTTCTTT.

The V and J genes are TRBV27 and TRBJ2-3; 11 nucleotides agree with TRBD2. The CDR3 length is 14 residues. The ends lost 3 bases at V and 5 bases at J; junction bases unmatched: 1. The V gene's germline CDR1 is MNHEY and CDR2 SMNVEV (reference sequence). CDR3 residues: CASSLGTSGDTQYF. In DNA form, the CDR3 reads TGTGCCAGCAGTTTGGGGACTAGCGGAGATACGCAGTATTTT.

The CDR3 is CASSIAGGGTNTEAFF. As DNA, the CDR3 is TGTGCCAGTAGTATAGCTGGCGGGGGCACGAACACTGAAGCTTTCTTT. The V call is TRBV19, the J call TRBJ1-1; tentative D call: TRBD1 (6 bases). This CDR3 is built from 16 residues. The germline gives CDR1 LNHDA, CDR2 SQIVND (reference sequence). V shed 1 base and J shed 1 base, with 13 bases lying between them.

This chain links TRBV3-1 (or the pseudogene TRBV3-2) with TRBJ1-5, with D tentatively TRBD1 (5 bases). The CDR3 covers 15 residues. V lost 6 bases and J 4 bases, leaving 16 bases between the germline ends. Germline CDR1 LGHDT, CDR2 YNNKEL (reference sequence). CDR3 residues: CASSDGRGRNQPQHF. The CDR3 DNA reads as TGTGCCAGCAGTGACGGGAGGGGTAGGAATCAGCCCCAGCATTTT.

This chain joins TRBV27 and TRBJ1-2; D is perhaps TRBD1 (5 bases). V gave up 5 bases and J gave up 2 bases, with 9 bases separating them. Germline loops: CDR1 MNHEY, CDR2 SMNVEV (reference sequence). CDR3 length equals 13 residues. CDR3 in DNA: TGTGCCAGCAGTGTCAGACAGAACTATGGCTACACCTTC. Encoded protein: CASSVRQNYGYTF.

The genes are TRBV5-5 and TRBJ1-1; no clear D. Germline-derived CDR1 and CDR2 are SGHKS and YYEKEE (reference sequence). The CDR3 has 14 residues. The germline V and J ends were trimmed by 4 bases and 6 bases, with 16 bases remaining between them. CDR3 sequence reads: CASSAGGNSPEAFF. The CDR3 coding sequence is TGTGCCAGCAGCGCCGGAGGGAATTCGCCTGAAGCTTTCTTT. The full variable domain, rest sourced from reference TRBV5-5 and TRBJ1-1, is DAGVTQSPTHLIKTRGQQVTLRCSPISGHKSVSWYQQVLGQGPQFIFQYYEKEERGRGNFPDRFSARQFPNYSSELNVNALLLGDSALYLCASSAGGNSPEAFFGQGTRLTVV.

This clone was found once. This chain connects TRBV6-1 to TRBJ2-7, with 8 bases aligning to TRBD1. The ends lost 1 base at V and 9 bases at J; junction bases unmatched: 8. The CDR3 totals 14 residues. Per germline, CDR1 MNHNS and CDR2 SASEGT. CDR3 sequence: CASSEGGDRIWQYV. The DNA of the CDR3 is TGTGCCAGCAGTGAAGGCGGGGACAGGATATGGCAGTACGTC.

The chain is built from TRBV25-1 and TRBJ1-2, with TRBD1 identical over 7 bases. The germline V gene has CDR1 MGHDK and CDR2 SYGVNS. This CDR3 has 13 residues. J lost 4 bases, V lost 6 bases, and 5 bases had no gene match. The CDR3 DNA sequence: TGTGCCAGCAGCTCGACAGGGACCTATGGCTACACCTTC. Translating it yields CASSSTGTYGYTF.

CDR3 protein: CAWSVSSGGETQYF. CDR3 sequence (DNA): TGTGCCTGGAGTGTATCTTCAGGAGGGGAGACCCAGTACTTC. V is TRBV30 and J is TRBJ2-5, with D perhaps TRBD2 (6 bases). Trimming cost V 0 bases and J 5 bases, with 13 bases left between them. The germline V gene encodes CDR1 GTSNPN and CDR2 SVGIG (reference sequence). The CDR3 has 14 residues.

The chain recombines TRBV7-2 with TRBJ2-6; possibly TRBD1 for D (7 bases). The V end was cut by 2 bases, the J end by 0 bases, with 17 bases between. Germline V gene sequence: CDR1 SGHTA, CDR2 FQGNSA. This CDR3 region has 19 residues. The CDR3 bases are TGTGCCAGCAGCTTAAAGGGGGCGGGACGAGTCTCTGGGGCCAACGTCCTGACTTTC. Protein sequence: CASSLKGAGRVSGANVLTF.